This section outlines one TCR beta chain sequence together with its context. Its target is not known. The entry originates in a study of cytomegalovirus exposure and HLA in healthy donors. Study observations and caveats: Subsequent analysis of the 95 to 150 validation repertoires found a tendency for first-cohort TCR clusters to co-occur.

Profiling relied on immunoSEQ multiplex PCR, and the TCRdb table lists in-frame clones only, not all of them. The repertoire has 120,000 or so clones, under 90% of them found once; the top ten carry 1.5% to 2.5%. V lost 7 bases to trimming and J lost 8 bases; unmatched junction nucleotides: 7. Germline V gene data show CDR1 as ENHRY and CDR2 as SYGVKD. The CDR3 has 12 residues. The clonotype comes from a woman between 18 and 29 years old in good health and CMV-seronegative. V usage is TRBV10-3 and J usage is TRBJ1-2; 7 bases are a match to TRBD1. The sequenced sample was PBMCs. Here the CDR3 DNA reads TGTGCCATCAAGACAGGGCACGGAGGCTACACCTTC. Translation gives CAIKTGHGGYTF.